This is a list of T cell receptor beta chains from one sample in a study of blood T cells in healthy people across ages. TCRdb reprocessed the 5' RACE reads via MiXCR and lists one record per CDR3 protein. The profile shows almost 1 million distinct CDR3 sequences, roughly half of them singletons. Sequencing input: blood. The receptors shown here come from a woman aged 55 to 70 in good health. Both conserved end residues are part of each CDR3. The D gene is left open where the match is weak. A row's size may be missing; if present it is once, few, many or a size class.

d_call	j_call	clone_size	cdr3_length	v_call	cdr3_aa	cdr3_nt
-	TRBJ1-2	-	13	TRBV6-5	CASSYGANYGYTF	TGTGCCAGCAGTTATGGCGCAAACTATGGCTACACCTTC
TRBD2	TRBJ2-7	-	14	TRBV28	CASSRRGGSGEQYF	TGTGCCAGCAGCCGACGTGGCGGGAGTGGCGAGCAGTACTTC
TRBD1	TRBJ2-1	-	16	TRBV5-1	CASSKRDRGVGNEQFF	TGCGCCAGCAGCAAAAGGGACAGGGGGGTTGGCAATGAGCAGTTCTTC
-	TRBJ1-4	-	15	TRBV12-3/TRBV12-4	CASSLQSLRTEKLFF	TGTGCCAGCAGTTTACAATCCCTCCGGACCGAAAAACTGTTTTTT
TRBD2	TRBJ2-5	-	14	TRBV20-1	CSASQASGQETQYF	TGCAGTGCTAGCCAGGCTAGCGGACAAGAGACCCAGTACTTC
-	TRBJ2-7	once	15	TRBV5-1	CASSLGRDASYEQYF	TGCGCCAGCAGCTTGGGACGGGACGCCTCCTACGAGCAGTACTTC
TRBD2	TRBJ2-7	few	15	TRBV28	CASSTTGTSAYEQYF	TGTGCCAGCAGCACAACCGGGACTAGCGCATACGAGCAGTACTTC
TRBD1	TRBJ2-7	-	14	TRBV29-1	CSFTGQGALVEQYF	TGCAGCTTTACGGGACAGGGGGCTCTTGTCGAGCAGTACTTC
-	TRBJ2-7	-	14	TRBV10-1	CASRPGTPWGEQYF	TGCGCCAGCAGGCCCGGGACACCGTGGGGCGAGCAGTACTTC
-	TRBJ1-1	once	15	TRBV7-2	CASSPRPDRPTEAFF	TGTGCCAGCAGCCCGCGCCCCGACAGGCCTACTGAAGCTTTCTTT
-	TRBJ2-5	-	13	TRBV4-2	CASSQGRDREQYF	TGTGCCAGCAGCCAAGGTCGGGATAGGGAGCAGTACTTC
-	TRBJ1-1	-	14	TRBV6-5	CASRRGHENTEAFF	TGTGCCAGCAGGAGAGGACACGAAAACACTGAAGCTTTCTTT
TRBD1	TRBJ2-7	-	14	TRBV3-1	CASSQSGGSYEQYF	TGTGCCAGCAGCCAGTCAGGGGGTTCCTACGAGCAGTACTTC
-	TRBJ2-5	-	15	TRBV18	CASSPLYDSEETQYF	TGTGCCAGCTCACCACTGTACGACTCTGAGGAGACCCAGTACTTC
-	TRBJ2-5	once	12	TRBV2	CANSTGIETQYF	TGTGCCAACAGTACAGGGATAGAGACCCAGTACTTC
-	TRBJ2-7	many	13	TRBV20-1	CSARDFRGREQYF	TGCAGTGCTAGAGATTTTCGGGGGCGCGAGCAGTACTTC
TRBD1	TRBJ2-3	once	16	TRBV12-3/TRBV12-4	CASSSTGTGSGDTQYF	TGTGCCAGCAGTTCCACCGGGACAGGGAGTGGAGATACGCAGTATTTT
TRBD1	TRBJ2-5	-	13	TRBV10-3	CATRDRLGETQYF	TGTGCCACCAGGGACAGGTTGGGAGAGACCCAGTACTTC
-	TRBJ2-3	-	13	TRBV12-3/TRBV12-4	CANQGEVTDTQYF	TGTGCCAACCAGGGGGAGGTTACAGATACGCAGTATTTT
TRBD1	TRBJ2-7	-	14	TRBV20-1	CSASRTGGTYEQYF	TGCAGTGCCAGCCGGACAGGGGGGACCTACGAGCAGTACTTC
-	TRBJ2-1	-	14	TRBV6-5	CASSDGAVYNEQFF	TGTGCCAGCAGCGACGGGGCAGTTTACAATGAGCAGTTCTTC
TRBD1	TRBJ2-7	-	16	TRBV7-3	CASSYLQGTVYYEQYF	TGTGCCAGCAGCTACCTACAGGGGACAGTATACTACGAGCAGTACTTC
TRBD2	TRBJ2-1	-	14	TRBV6-1	CAAQLTSGIDEQFF	TGTGCCGCCCAACTAACTAGCGGGATAGATGAGCAGTTCTTC
-	TRBJ1-1	few	14	TRBV12-3/TRBV12-4	CASSLARWGTEAFF	TGTGCCAGCAGTTTAGCACGGTGGGGCACTGAAGCTTTCTTT
TRBD2	TRBJ2-3	once	15	TRBV11-2	CASSRDLAGGDTQYF	TGTGCCAGCAGCCGAGACCTAGCGGGAGGAGATACGCAGTATTTT
TRBD1	TRBJ2-7	few	16	TRBV7-6	CASSSPRGQASYEQYF	TGTGCCAGCAGCTCTCCACGGGGACAGGCCTCCTACGAGCAGTACTTC
-	TRBJ2-7	once	15	TRBV28	CASSDLGGLSYEQYF	TGTGCCAGCTCCGATCTGGGGGGCCTCTCCTACGAGCAGTACTTC
-	TRBJ2-1	few	13	TRBV4-1	CASSQTPFGEQFF	TGCGCCAGCAGCCAAACTCCCTTCGGGGAGCAGTTCTTC
TRBD2	TRBJ2-5	few	14	TRBV24-1	CATSDGLAGETQYF	TGTGCCACCAGTGACGGACTAGCGGGAGAGACCCAGTACTTC
TRBD2	TRBJ2-4	few	16	TRBV3-1	CASSQGWGLAGVEQYF	TGTGCCAGCAGCCAAGGATGGGGACTAGCGGGAGTTGAGCAGTACTTC
-	TRBJ2-7	-	16	TRBV20-1	CSARDPGGGGIYEQYF	TGCAGTGCTAGAGATCCAGGGGGAGGGGGAATCTACGAGCAGTACTTC
-	TRBJ2-7	-	14	TRBV7-2	CASSLTVSTYEQYF	TGTGCCAGCAGCCTAACCGTGTCTACCTACGAGCAGTACTTC
-	TRBJ2-1	-	14	TRBV7-9	CASSLTTTYNEQFF	TGTGCCAGCAGCTTAACTACAACCTACAATGAGCAGTTCTTC
TRBD1	TRBJ1-1	-	19	TRBV12-3/TRBV12-4	CASSWGSKGAGNLLAEAFF	TGTGCCAGCAGTTGGGGGAGTAAGGGGGCAGGGAACCTTTTGGCTGAAGCTTTCTTT
TRBD2	TRBJ2-7	-	14	TRBV29-1	CSIVTSGSSYEQYF	TGCAGCATAGTGACTAGCGGGTCCTCCTACGAGCAGTACTTC
-	TRBJ1-4	-	14	TRBV25-1	CASTTAGLGEKLFF	TGTGCCAGCACCACGGCCGGGCTTGGTGAAAAACTGTTTTTT
-	TRBJ2-1	-	12	TRBV27	CASSFGFNEQFF	TGTGCCAGCAGTTTTGGATTCAATGAGCAGTTCTTC
-	TRBJ2-7	many	14	TRBV3-1	CASSPPGTAREQYF	TGTGCCAGCAGCCCCCCTGGAACCGCGCGGGAGCAGTACTTC
-	TRBJ2-3	once	11	TRBV20-1	CSAQRTDTQYF	TGCAGTGCACAGAGAACAGATACGCAGTATTTT